Described below is a single T cell receptor beta chain sequence and its context. Sequencing used immunoSEQ multiplex PCR; TCRdb keeps in-frame clones, though not all of them. The data show more than 50,000 clones, just under 85% seen once. Patients had blood sampled at baseline and again on cycle 4 day 1 and cycle 7 day 1. These data originate in a study of OX40 agonist ivuxolimab in advanced cancers. Germline V gene lookup returns CDR1 SGHRS and CDR2 YFSETQ. The CDR3 is 22 amino acids. V lost 2 bases, J lost 2 bases, and 19 bases stayed unmatched. The sequences come from CD4+ or CD8+ T cells sorted from blood, collected in a trial of the OX40 agonist ivuxolimab. This clonotype was sampled from an adult with an advanced solid tumor such as melanoma, head and neck, liver or kidney cancer. This chain links TRBV5-1 with TRBJ2-6; 10 bases map to TRBD1. This chain's CDR3 is CASSFLPRGTGVIPPGANVLTF. DNA of the CDR3: TGCGCCAGCAGCTTCTTACCCCGAGGGACAGGGGTAATTCCGCCTGGGGCCAACGTCCTGACTTTC.